This record looks at one TCR beta chain sequence and its context. Authors' data handling: Amplified reference gene primers provided the basis for estimating nucleated cell counts. The protocol was immunoSEQ multiplex PCR, while the TCRdb copy is restricted to in-frame clones and leaves out a portion. V, J and clone size were drawn from that table, and D and trimming were deduced from the DNA. The table includes 200,000 to 250,000 clones, about 86% detected once. The source of the sample is a study of blood T cell repertoires in COVID-19. Study-wide context: From the United States, Italy and Spain came samples of acute and convalescent COVID-19. T cells, B-cell-depleted T cells, or PBMCs provided the cDNA or gDNA that served as material.

J was trimmed by 4 bases and V by 7 bases; bases with no gene match: 5. The germline V gene has CDR1 MDHEN and CDR2 SYDVKM. The CDR3 spans 14 residues. The sequenced sample was peripheral blood. The origin of this receptor is a man in his fifties or sixties who had recovered from COVID-19. This sequence joins TRBV28 and TRBJ2-1, with TRBD1 matching 9 bases. CDR3 amino acids: CASNLGTGYNEQFF. DNA of the CDR3: TGTGCCAGCAACCTCGGGACAGGGTACAATGAGCAGTTCTTC.